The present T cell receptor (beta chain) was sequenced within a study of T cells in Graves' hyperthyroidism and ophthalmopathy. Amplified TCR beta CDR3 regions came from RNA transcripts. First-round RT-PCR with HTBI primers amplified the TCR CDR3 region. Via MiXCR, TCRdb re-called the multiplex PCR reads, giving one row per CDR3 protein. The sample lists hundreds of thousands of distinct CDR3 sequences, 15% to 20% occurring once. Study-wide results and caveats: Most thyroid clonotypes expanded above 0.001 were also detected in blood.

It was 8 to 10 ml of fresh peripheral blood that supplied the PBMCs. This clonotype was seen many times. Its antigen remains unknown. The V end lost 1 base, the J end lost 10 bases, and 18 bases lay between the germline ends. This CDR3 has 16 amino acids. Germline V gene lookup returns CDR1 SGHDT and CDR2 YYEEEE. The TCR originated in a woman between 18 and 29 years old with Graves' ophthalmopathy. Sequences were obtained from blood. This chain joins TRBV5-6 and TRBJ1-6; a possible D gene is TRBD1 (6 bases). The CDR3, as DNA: TGTGCCAGCAGCTTGTACAGGGAGGCGTTAAGCTCACCCCTCCACTTT. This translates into CASSLYREALSSPLHF.